This TCR beta chain is drawn from a study of T cells in Graves' hyperthyroidism and ophthalmopathy. Study overall: Peripheral blood was acquired at first diagnosis, ahead of any therapy whatsoever. Whole-study results and caveats: In the analysis, a 13 V-J model separated ophthalmopathy from stable hyperthyroidism.

From germline, CDR1 is GTSNPN and CDR2 SVGIG (reference sequence). This CDR3 region has 15 residues. The germline V and J ends were trimmed by 0 bases and 0 bases, with 9 bases remaining between them. A remark on this clonotype: Its antigen is undetermined.

A patient was excluded if there was uncontrolled infection, other autoimmune disease, pregnancy or lactation. Sample collection date corresponds to first hyperthyroidism diagnosis, prior to any ophthalmopathy symptoms. What was amplified from RNA transcripts were TCR beta CDR3 regions. HTBI primers drove first-round RT-PCR of the TCR CDR3. TCRdb re-derived calls from the multiplex PCR reads in MiXCR, one entry per CDR3 protein. The table records about 770,000 distinct CDR3 sequences, about 19% of them present only once. This chain links TRBV30 with TRBJ1-3; D not resolved. The origin of this receptor is a woman in her forties or fifties with Graves' hyperthyroidism that later progressed to Graves' ophthalmopathy. The sequenced sample consisted of blood. CDR3 DNA sequence: TGTGCCTGGAGTGTATCTGAACACTCTGGAAACACCATATATTTT. Its translation is CAWSVSEHSGNTIYF.